The clone carrying this T cell receptor (beta chain) occurred many times. What it binds is unknown. TCR beta CDR3 regions were amplified from RNA transcripts. First-round RT-PCR targeting the TCR CDR3 was performed with the HTBI primer set. TCRdb re-called the multiplex PCR reads through MiXCR, storing one row per CDR3 protein. The sample records 400,000 or so distinct CDR3 sequences, about 14% being singletons. These data belong to a study of T cells in Graves' hyperthyroidism and ophthalmopathy. V lost 4 bases to trimming and J lost 2 bases, with 11 bases between them. CDR1 is MNHEY, CDR2 SMNVEV, per germline (reference sequence). The CDR3 runs to 14 residues. Exclusion of a patient resulted from uncontrolled infection, other autoimmune disease, pregnancy or lactation. Study-level results: Expanded thyroid clonotypes (above 0.001) were mostly also found in blood. Ophthalmopathy prediction by the model preceded onset by a median about 6 months.

The clonotype originates from a woman aged 30 to 39 with Graves' ophthalmopathy. Sequencing used blood. V is TRBV27 and J is TRBJ2-5, with D possibly TRBD1 on 5 matching bases. The chain's CDR3 is CASSSRQLQETQYF. CDR3 bases: TGTGCCAGCAGTTCTCGACAGCTGCAAGAGACCCAGTACTTC.